This T cell receptor (beta chain) derives from a study of response to subunit inactivated influenza vaccine. TCRdb used MiXCR to reprocess the RT-PCR reads, holding one entry per CDR3 protein. The repertoire holds 500,000 to 550,000 distinct CDR3 sequences, around 25% seen once, with 2.8% in the top ten. From germline, CDR1 is MGHRA and CDR2 YSYEKL. V was pared by 1 base and J by 5 bases, with 21 bases between. The CDR3 is 18 residues long. This clonotype was seen at least ten times. This sample also appeared in a second study, on T cells expressing NK-cell markers. As that study records: As the method of synthesis, 5'RACE template switching with UMIs yielded TCR beta cDNA. All TCR beta repertoires analysed originated from sorted CD3+CD56+NKG2C+, CD3+CD56+NKG2C- and CD3+CD56-NKG2C+ T cells. T cells sorted in several experiments were restricted to alpha-beta TCR T cells by an anti-gamma-delta TCR antibody. The share of CD8+ T cells held by dominant NKG2C+ clonotypes was 1.0-7.0% in about 6 donors.

This clonotype originated in a man aged 50-60 years who received an inactivated influenza vaccine. The chain uses TRBV4-1 and TRBJ2-1, with D possibly TRBD1 on 5 matching bases. The sequences come from CD4+ T cells sorted from PBMCs, collected 12 days after vaccination. CDR3: CASSQVGLGRRYNNEQFF. CDR3 coding DNA: TGCGCCAGCAGCCAAGTTGGGTTGGGGCGCCGATACAACAATGAGCAGTTCTTC.